Presented here are 24 T cell receptor beta chains from one specimen sequenced in a study of shared T cell receptors in the human thymus. The assay was immunoSEQ multiplex PCR, and TCRdb's table has in-frame clones only and misses some. The repertoire consists of roughly 700,000 clones, with 85% to 90% occurring once and the leading ten covering 0.01%. These data were also filed under a second study, of human thymus T cells.

The sequencing input was thymocytes. The origin of the receptors is a boy in the first two years of life with a congenital heart defect.

This clone has just a few counts. The V gene is TRBV9, the J gene TRBJ2-2, with D perhaps matching TRBD2 (5 bases). V lost 3 bases, J lost 0 bases, and 18 bases lay in between. This CDR3 is built from 18 residues. CDR1 and CDR2 (germline): SGDLS, YYNGEE. CDR3 sequence (DNA): TGTGCCAGCAGCGAGGGAGAGGGCATGCTCGCGAACACCGGGGAGCTGTTTTTT. Amino acids: CASSEGEGMLANTGELFF. Full variable domain (remainder filled in from reference TRBV9 and TRBJ2-2): DSGVTQTPKHLITATGQRVTLRCSPRSGDLSVYWYQQSLDQGLQFLIQYYNGEERAKGNILERFSAQQFPDLHSELNLSSLELGDSALYFCASSEGEGMLANTGELFFGEGSRLTVL.

The chain couples TRBV27 to TRBJ2-1; 13 bases are shared with TRBD2. Germline values: CDR1 MNHEY, CDR2 SMNVEV (reference sequence). This CDR3 has 16 residues. Trimming took 8 bases from V and 8 from J; bases not matched to a gene: 12. CDR3 DNA: TGTGCCAGCGGACTAGCGGGAGATTTTATTTACTATGAGCAGTTCTTC. Translation gives CASGLAGDFIYYEQFF.

The rearrangement joins TRBV23-1 to TRBJ1-1; TRBD1 is a possible D gene (5 bases). TRBV23-1 is identified as an open reading frame with a role that is uncertain. The V end lost 2 bases, the J end lost 1 base, and 8 bases lay between the germline ends. This CDR3 contains 14 residues. This chain's CDR3 is CASSQTGGNTEAFF. The CDR3 DNA sequence: TGCGCCAGCAGTCAAACGGGGGGGAACACTGAAGCTTTCTTT.

The chain uses TRBV5-1 and TRBJ1-1; D unclear. CDR3 length: 13 amino acids. Looked up from germline, CDR1 is SGHRS and CDR2 is YFSETQ. V dropped 4 bases and J dropped 5 bases, with 12 bases sitting between them. The DNA of the CDR3 is TGCGCCAGCAGCCCGTACAGATTGACTGAAGCTTTCTTT. Encoded protein: CASSPYRLTEAFF.

This clone has only one observation. CDR3 loop: CASSFRREVYEQYF. In DNA form, the CDR3 reads TGTGCCAGCAGTTTCCGACGGGAGGTCTACGAGCAGTACTTC. This chain links TRBV28 with TRBJ2-7; 7 positions agree with TRBD2. V was pared by 3 bases and J by 3 bases, with 5 bases of the junction left unmatched. Germline CDR1 is MDHEN and CDR2 is SYDVKM. This CDR3 contains 14 residues.

The CDR3 reads CASSPARDSGNTIYF. Written as DNA, the CDR3 is TGTGCCAGCAGCCCGGCGAGGGACTCTGGAAACACCATATATTTT. This rearrangement joins TRBV2 to TRBJ1-3; no clear D. From germline, CDR1 is SNHLY and CDR2 FYNNEI. V lost 6 bases, J lost 0 bases, and 12 bases lay in between. The CDR3 runs 15 residues.

Concerning this clone itself: Germline is not matched at one junction end, which may reflect a read error. V and J are TRBV5-8 and TRBJ1-4, with D perhaps matching TRBD1 (6 bases). The CDR3 extends over 11 amino acids. CDR1 is SGHTS and CDR2 is YDEGEE in the germline V gene. CDR3 region: CASSRPGTRVF. CDR3 nucleotides: TGTGCCAGCAGCCGGCCCGGGACACGCGTTTTT.

This chain links TRBV4-1 with TRBJ2-5; 9 bases fit TRBD2. The CDR3 totals 18 residues. V was clipped by 1 base and J by 5 bases; unmatched bases: 14. Per germline, CDR1 MGHRA and CDR2 YSYEKL. The CDR3 bases are TGCGCCAGCAGCCAAGTTGTTAGCGGGAGTCAGGTGAAGGAGACCCAGTACTTC. Translated, it gives CASSQVVSGSQVKETQYF.

The J gene is TRBJ2-2, the V gene TRBV7-6, with D tentatively TRBD1 (7 bases). Trimming took off 7 bases at V and 4 bases at J, with 10 bases between the two ends. This CDR3 has 13 residues. Germline assignment: CDR1 SGHVS and CDR2 FNYEAQ. Here the CDR3 reads CASNQGGTGELFF. In DNA form, the CDR3 reads TGTGCCAGCAACCAGGGGGGCACCGGGGAGCTGTTTTTT.

The genes are TRBV5-1 and TRBJ2-1, with 10 bases identical to TRBD2. The CDR3 sequence is 14 residues long. V trimming: 8 bases; J trimming: 5 bases; junction bases outside the gene matches: 7. CDR1 and CDR2 from the germline V gene are SGHRS and YFSETQ. The CDR3 here is CASRSGRADNEQFF. The CDR3 DNA is TGCGCCAGTCGCAGCGGGAGGGCCGACAATGAGCAGTTCTTC.

This sequence joins TRBV21-1 and TRBJ2-3; the table's D gene call, TRBD2, was not cross checked with the DNA. TRBV21-1 is shown as a pseudogene. The length of the CDR3 is 20 residues. In DNA form, the CDR3 reads TGTGCCAGCAGTAGCCCCAAACGAAGCGGATCGGAAAACTTCACAGATACGCAGTATTTT. Translated: CASSSPKRSGSENFTDTQYF.

This rearrangement joins TRBV7-2 to TRBJ2-1, with 8 bases aligning to TRBD2. The ends lost 0 bases at V and 1 base at J; junction bases unmatched: 5. Germline CDR1 and CDR2: SGHTA and FQGNSA. The CDR3 consists of 17 residues. The CDR3 bases are TGTGCCAGCAGCTTAGCTCCCGGACTAGCTTCCTACAATGAGCAGTTCTTC. Protein product: CASSLAPGLASYNEQFF. The whole variable domain, remainder taken from reference TRBV7-2 and TRBJ2-1, is GAGVSQSPSNKVTEKGKDVELRCDPISGHTALYWYRQSLGQGLEFLIYFQGNSAPDKSGLPSDRFSAERTGGSVSTLTIQRTQQEDSAVYLCASSLAPGLASYNEQFFGPGTRLTVL.

The genes are TRBV9 and TRBJ2-7; TRBD1 matches at 8 bases. This CDR3 contains 14 residues. Germline CDR1 SGDLS, CDR2 YYNGEE. Trimming at V came to 4 bases and at J to 1 base, leaving 4 bases not matched to a gene. CDR3 nucleotides: TGTGCCAGCAGCCCGGGACAGGCTTCCTACGAGCAGTACTTC. Translation: CASSPGQASYEQYF.

This rearrangement joins TRBV12-2 to TRBJ2-1; the DNA was not used to check the table's D call, TRBD2. TRBV12-2 is labeled a pseudogene. CDR3 size: 16 residues. CDR3: CASRLEAERDNNEQFF. In DNA form, the CDR3 reads TGTGCAAGTCGCTTAGAGGCCGAGCGGGATAACAATGAGCAGTTCTTC.

The chain uses TRBV18 and TRBJ2-2; 7 bases align to TRBD1. J was trimmed by 1 base and V by 8 bases; bases with no gene match: 4. Germline V CDR1 and CDR2: KGHSH, LQKENI. The CDR3 has 14 amino acids. DNA of the CDR3: TGTGCCAGCGGACGGACAGGGAACACCGGGGAGCTGTTTTTT. Protein sequence: CASGRTGNTGELFF. Full variable domain (missing parts from reference TRBV18 and TRBJ2-2): NAGVMQNPRHLVRRRGQEARLRCSPMKGHSHVYWYRQLPEEGLKFMVYLQKENIIDESGMPKERFSAEFPKEGPSILRIQQVVRGDSAAYFCASGRTGNTGELFFGEGSRLTVL.

The rearrangement uses TRBV27 and TRBJ1-2, with D hard to call. CDR1 MNHEY and CDR2 SMNVEV come from the germline V gene (reference sequence). V lost 3 bases and J lost 2, with 22 bases in between. The CDR3 length is 18 residues. CDR3: CASSFRSSKARRNYGYTF. In DNA, the CDR3 is TGTGCCAGCAGTTTTAGGTCATCGAAGGCCCGGAGGAACTATGGCTACACCTTC.

Of note for this clone: At one end, the junction sequence differs from germline, possibly due to a read error. In the same sample, other DNA sequences code for this CDR3. The V gene is TRBV19, the J gene TRBJ1-2; a possible D gene is TRBD1 (5 bases). The CDR3 length is 13 residues. Germline V lookup: CDR1 LNHDA, CDR2 SQIVND (reference sequence). CDR3: CASSPGRDYGYTF. CDR3 bases: TGTGCCAGTAGCCCGGGTCGGGACTACGGCTACACCTTC.

CDR3: CASVDGSNTEAFF. DNA of the CDR3: TGCGCCAGCGTCGACGGGTCGAACACTGAAGCTTTCTTT. The chain combines TRBV5-1 with TRBJ1-1; D unresolved. The CDR3 is 13 residues long. Per germline, CDR1 SGHRS and CDR2 YFSETQ. Between the trimmed V and J ends, which lost 7 bases and 1 base, there was a span of 11 bases.

This chain links TRBV5-5 with TRBJ2-7; D is perhaps TRBD2 (5 bases). The CDR3 has 16 amino acids. The V end was cut by 0 bases, the J end by 0 bases, with 13 bases between. Germline-derived CDR1 and CDR2 are SGHKS and YYEKEE (reference sequence). CDR3 in amino acids: CASSLGPQRSSYEQYF. Written as DNA, the CDR3 is TGTGCCAGCAGCTTGGGCCCCCAGCGGAGCTCCTACGAGCAGTACTTC.

The V call is TRBV10-2, the J call TRBJ2-7, with a tentative D call TRBD1 (6 bases). The CDR3 contains 12 residues. V gave up 10 bases and J gave up 2 bases, with 12 bases separating them. Germline CDR1 reads WSHSY; CDR2 reads SAAADI. This chain's CDR3 is CATRGIPYEQYF. DNA for the CDR3: TGCGCCACGAGGGGGATTCCCTACGAGCAGTACTTC.

The rearrangement links TRBV5-1 to TRBJ2-2, with 10 bases fitting TRBD1. The CDR3 runs 18 residues. V was pared by 0 bases and J by 1 base, with 6 bases of the junction left unmatched. CDR1 and CDR2 (germline): SGHRS, YFSETQ. The CDR3 DNA follows: TGCGCCAGCAGCTTGGCAACCGGGGACAGGGGGAACACCGGGGAGCTGTTTTTT. Translated: CASSLATGDRGNTGELFF. Full variable domain (missing parts from reference TRBV5-1 and TRBJ2-2): KAGVTQTPRYLIKTRGQQVTLSCSPISGHRSVSWYQQTPGQGLQFLFEYFSETQRNKGNFPGRFSGRQFSNSRSEMNVSTLELGDSALYLCASSLATGDRGNTGELFFGEGSRLTVL.

The chain couples TRBV5-1 to TRBJ2-7; 12 bases map to TRBD2. Per the germline V gene, CDR1 is SGHRS and CDR2 is YFSETQ. The trim removed 0 bases at V and 6 bases at J, leaving 13 bases unmatched. The CDR3 has 18 residues. The DNA for the CDR3 is TGCGCCAGCAGCTTGGTTCGACTAGCGGGAGTAGGTTGTGGCGAGCAGTACTTC. It encodes CASSLVRLAGVGCGEQYF.

This chain uses TRBV11-3 with TRBJ2-1; maybe TRBD1 (5 bases). Germline values: CDR1 SGHNT, CDR2 YENEEA. The CDR3 covers 17 residues. V was pared by 5 bases and J by 1 base, with 18 bases between. The CDR3 region is CASSDRRAPGSYNEQFF. In DNA form, the CDR3 reads TGTGCCAGCAGCGACCGGAGAGCCCCAGGGTCCTACAATGAGCAGTTCTTC.

This rearrangement joins TRBV7-3 to TRBJ2-1, with TRBD2 matching 13 bases. The CDR3 is made up of 17 amino acids. From germline, CDR1 is SGHTA and CDR2 FQGTGA. V shed 5 bases and J 4 bases; nucleotides not matched to a gene: 8. This CDR3 is CASSPGTSGMNYNEQFF. Here the CDR3 DNA reads TGTGCCAGCAGCCCCGGGACTAGCGGGATGAATTACAATGAGCAGTTCTTC.